The 9 T cell receptor beta chains reported below all come from one sample, sequenced in a study of cytomegalovirus exposure and HLA in healthy donors. It was with 60 Vbeta and 13 Jbeta primers that the PCR ran. Data came from immunoSEQ multiplex PCR; TCRdb stores just in-frame clones and leaves some out. The top ten hold 3% to 4% of the sample, which has about 110,000 clones, more than 60% seen once. The sample consisted of PBMCs. Receptor source: a man aged 60 to 69 in good health and CMV-seronegative.

The genes are TRBV5-4 and TRBJ1-6; the D is unclear. The CDR3 contains 15 residues. CDR1 and CDR2 from the germline V gene are SGHNT and YYREEE (reference sequence). The ends were cut back, 5 bases at V and 4 bases at J, with 13 bases in the middle. CDR3 loop: CASSQFQTYNSPLHF. CDR3 bases: TGTGCCAGCAGTCAATTTCAGACATATAATTCACCCCTCCACTTT.

This clone was observed a single time. This chain connects TRBV7-9 to TRBJ1-6; 7 nucleotides match TRBD1. In germline, CDR1 is SEHNR, CDR2 FQNEAQ (reference sequence). CDR3 length equals 18 residues. After removal of 5 bases from V and 7 bases from J, the junction contained 17 bases not matched to a gene. CDR3 sequence reads: CASSDRGQGEKSNSPLHF. The CDR3 region has the DNA TGTGCCAGCAGCGACCGGGGGCAGGGGGAAAAAAGCAATTCACCCCTCCACTTT.

There are a few counts of this clone. Distinct nucleotide sequences in the sample also encode this CDR3. J is TRBJ1-6 and V is TRBV28; no reliable D call. V was pared by 5 bases and J by 1 base, with 9 bases between. The CDR3 covers 15 residues. CDR1 and CDR2 (germline): MDHEN, SYDVKM. The CDR3 DNA sequence: TGTGCCAGCAGTCACAGAAGGTCCTATAATTCACCCCTCCACTTT. It is translated as CASSHRRSYNSPLHF.

The chain combines TRBV15 with TRBJ1-6; 7 bases agree with TRBD1. Trimming at V came to 11 bases and at J to 8 bases, leaving 15 bases not matched to a gene. The CDR3 runs to 15 residues. From germline, CDR1 is LNHNV and CDR2 YYDKDF (reference sequence). The CDR3 sequence is CAASRGDSRDSPLHF. The DNA for the CDR3 is TGTGCCGCCTCCAGAGGGGACAGCCGGGATTCACCCCTCCACTTT.

The chain recombines TRBV7-3 with TRBJ2-1, with 8 bases aligning to TRBD1. V dropped 4 bases and J dropped 7; count of bases not matched to a gene: 9. CDR3 length equals 15 residues. Per germline, CDR1 SGHTA and CDR2 FQGTGA. The CDR3 nucleotides are TGTGCCAGCAGCTCTTGGACAGGGAGTATGAATGAGCAGTTCTTC. Amino acids: CASSSWTGSMNEQFF. Full variable domain (missing parts from reference TRBV7-3 and TRBJ2-1): GAGVSQTPSNKVTEKGKYVELRCDPISGHTALYWYRQSLGQGPEFLIYFQGTGAADDSGLPNDRFFAVRPEGSVSTLKIQRTERGDSAVYLCASSSWTGSMNEQFFGPGTRLTVL.

The CDR3 reads CASSSTPWSLADRGGNTIYF. In DNA, the CDR3 is TGTGCCAGCAGCTCAACCCCCTGGAGCTTAGCGGACCGTGGAGGAAACACCATATATTTT. This sequence joins TRBV7-8 and TRBJ1-3, with D uncertain. The CDR3 extends over 20 amino acids. The germline CDR1 and CDR2 sequences are SGHVS and FQNEAQ. V lost 4 bases to trimming and J lost 4 bases, with 29 bases between them. Using reference TRBV7-8 and TRBJ1-3 for the parts outside the CDR3, the full variable domain is GAGVSQSPRYKVAKRGQDVALRCDPISGHVSLFWYQQALGQGPEFLTYFQNEAQLDKSGLPSDRFFAERPEGSVSTLKIQRTQQEDSAVYLCASSSTPWSLADRGGNTIYFGEGSWLTVV.

The V call is TRBV19, the J call TRBJ2-2; D is perhaps TRBD2 (5 bases). The length of the CDR3 is 18 residues. CDR1 and CDR2 from the germline V gene are LNHDA and SQIVND (reference sequence). The V end lost 1 base, the J end lost 3 bases, and 18 bases lay between the germline ends. CDR3 in DNA: TGTGCCAGTAGTATAGGTCAACTGAGAGGGAAACACACCGGGGAGCTGTTTTTT. It is translated as CASSIGQLRGKHTGELFF.

The genes are TRBV7-2 and TRBJ2-1; D is possibly TRBD2 (6 bases). Germline V gives CDR1 SGHTA, CDR2 FQGNSA. V was cut by 7 bases and J by 7 bases, with 14 bases left in between. The CDR3 covers 13 residues. CDR3 sequence reads: CASTPDYPNEQFF. CDR3 coding DNA: TGTGCCAGCACCCCGGACTATCCGAATGAGCAGTTCTTC.

V gene TRBV4-1 combines with J gene TRBJ2-5, with 11 bases matching TRBD2. The CDR3 totals 15 residues. Germline loops: CDR1 MGHRA, CDR2 YSYEKL. J was trimmed by 7 bases and V by 1 base; bases with no gene match: 5. In DNA form, the CDR3 reads TGCGCCAGCAGCCAAGGACTAGCGGGATCGGGGACCCAGTACTTC. Protein sequence: CASSQGLAGSGTQYF.